What follows is one T cell receptor (beta chain) and its context. Its antigen target is currently unknown. Base qualities are not provided; no much larger clone lies one nucleotide away. CDR1 and CDR2 are read off the germline V gene as SGHAT and FQNNGV. The CDR3 spans 15 residues, from the cysteine through the phenylalanine. Left in the record is the CDR3 DNA by itself, 45 bases read in frame from the first base. Deletion took 2 bases off V and 5 bases off J, with a span of 12 bases between the germline ends. The data originate from a study of cytomegalovirus exposure and HLA in healthy donors (TCRdb year 2017). Looking at the study overall: An earlier analysis of some 600 of the donors reported 276 Gb of sequence data and 117 million unique TCR beta sequences obtained from about 179 million T cells. An early release covering roughly 580 HLA-typed donors comprised roughly 300 gigabases of sequencing data and roughly 85 million unique TCR sequences. Among the roughly 400 genotyped donors, 81% belonged to the genetic ancestry cluster associated with self-reported Caucasian donors. The aim of the study was to test whether cataloging public T cell receptors could identify signatures of past pathogen exposure. The study profiled the T cell repertoires of about 640 subjects by immunosequencing and related them to cytomegalovirus serostatus. Along with the approximately 650-subject first cohort, a separate validation cohort of over 90 different subjects was used. High-throughput TCR immunosequencing, statistical association of individual TCRs with disease status, and machine learning were combined to predict cytomegalovirus infection status. To study patterns of TCR occurrence, a later analysis re-analyzed previously published TCR beta repertoires from around 660 donors and added high-resolution HLA genotyping. Rather than using new phenotypic data, the later analysis identified candidate immune exposures from TCR beta sequences and from how often those sequences occurred across donors. To decide whether each TCR beta V gene segment behaved as functional or pseudogenic, an earlier analysis of some 600 of the donors relied on high-throughput TCR beta sequencing. Donor age, sex, ethnicity and CMV serostatus were compiled alongside the repertoire data. A later genetic analysis took genome-wide SNP genotypes for about 60% of the roughly 670 donors and used that subset as a discovery cohort. All discovery cohort repertoires had been generated on a single sequencing platform. Both class I and class II loci were covered by HLA typing, at four-digit resolution. The number of donors typed differed by locus, with about 629-630 for A, B, C, DRB1 and DQB1, roughly 550 for DQA1, 600 to 610 for DPA1, and some 440 for DPB1. Four or five DR-DQ haplotypes were handled as single units for association and clustering because linkage in the cohort was strong. Among some 410 genotyped donors of the cohort, an average of around 240,000 unique TCR beta nucleotide sequences was sequenced per donor, of which 15% to 20% were non-productive.

Libraries were constructed by the immunoSEQ multiplex PCR assay. For the multiplex PCR, a mixture combining 60 forward primers for TCR Vbeta segments and 13 reverse primers for TCR Jbeta segments was used. A multiplex PCR assay on genomic DNA amplified the CDR3 region of rearranged TCR beta genes. Amplified TCR beta libraries were sequenced as 87-base-pair reads on the Illumina HiSeq System. Regarding the original processing steps: In a later analysis, tens of millions of unique TCR beta chains were counted across the 690 or so repertoires, and around 10 million of these chains were shared by at least two donors. A nearest-neighbor algorithm error-corrected the raw reads and collapsed the reads into unique sequences, merging closely related sequences to remove PCR and sequencing errors. To assign V, D and J gene segments, CDR3 sequences were aligned to IMGT reference sequences. For a sequence to be retained, at least a six-nucleotide match to both a V gene segment and a J gene segment was required. A rearrangement counted as productive if the CDR3 had no stop codons and remained in frame with V and J, and every other rearrangement counted as non-productive. Following IMGT convention, CDR3 was defined as the stretch from the second conserved V-encoded cysteine to the conserved J-encoded phenylalanine. The earlier analysis of a few hundred of the donors excluded any sequence lacking an unambiguous match to a single V gene segment. An earlier analysis of some 500 of the donors classified V segments as functional when productive rearrangements were above 56.7% and as segregating when the standard deviation between donors was above 5%. A statistical classification framework was built for diagnosing cytomegalovirus status from the catalog of TCR beta chain sequences. A later analysis assigned V and J genes by comparing TCR nucleotide sequences with IMGT/GENE-DB human TR gene sequences. A later analysis assigned CDR3 sequences and most-parsimonious VDJ recombination scenarios with the TCRdist pipeline. In a later analysis, each TCR beta chain was defined by its CDR3 amino acid sequence together with its V-gene family, and reads lacking a unique V-gene family were excluded. A later analysis removed 600 or so highly shared, low-generation-probability nucleotide sequences to deal with suspected cross-contamination and a sequencing artifact. For each public chain, a later analysis derived a clonal expansion index from normalized ranks of inferred template counts within each repertoire. In a later analysis, generation probabilities were computed with a VDJ recombination model fitted to out-of-frame rearrangements, and the resulting probabilities were checked against IGoR. In a later analysis, hypergeometric tests were used to score TCR-TCR, TCR-HLA and TCR-CMV co-occurrence, with a repertoire-size bias correction applied to TCR pairs. A later analysis estimated false discovery rates by permuting HLA or CMV assignments 20 times. In a later analysis, co-occurring TCRs were grouped using DBSCAN, with TCRdist sequence similarity added in when clustering inside HLA-allele-positive subsets. Repertoires with fewer than 30,000 or more than 120,000 public chains were left out of co-occurrence clustering, as were a handful of repertoires with anomalous nucleotide sharing. In TCRdb, the immuneACCESS table is reduced to in-frame sequences with V and J assigned. These tables do not hold every clone; where another copy was compared, an unresolved V gene accounts for under half, and the others remain unexplained. From that table come the V and J calls and clone size; the DNA was used to work out D and trimming. The sample has about 31,000 clones on record, roughly 64% of them singletons. Of the sample, over 9% falls within the top ten clones.

What the research found in general, with its limitations: Across donors, most TCR sequences were observed very rarely, whereas some public TCRs were present in many individuals. In a later analysis, HLA-associated TCR beta chains were found to be more clonally expanded and to have lower generation probabilities than equally common non-associated chains. A cluster of highly shared sequence variants was judged likely to be a technical artifact of the sequencing pipeline. The only immune exposure information available for the cohort was CMV serostatus. Some IMGT-functional V segments, including TRBV6-2 and TRBV6-3, could not be distinguished by the 87-base-pair reads and were therefore excluded. An association between a missense DCLRE1C variant and V-gene and J-gene trimming of TCR beta chains was found in a later genetic analysis and replicated in an independent cohort. In a later analysis, TCR association rates were found to vary across HLA loci, with the most associated TCRs seen for DRB1 alleles and the fewest for HLA-C alleles. The cohort was sequenced for TCR beta chains only, and without alpha or paired-chain data the features that could be detected were limited. Because HLA typing was unavailable for some donors at each locus, only the typed subset was used in association tests. When HLA alleles, especially DR and DQ, strongly co-occurred, attributing TCR associations to individual alleles was difficult. Because counts were too low, about 18 rarely observed V segments, including chromosome 9 orphons, were excluded from the earlier analysis of several hundred of the donors. Compared with the approximately 710-donor mean, donors in an Asian-associated ancestry cluster had fewer N-insertions in productive TCRs, according to a later genetic analysis. According to a later analysis, most CMV-associated TCR beta chains appeared to be HLA-restricted, and the HLA associations seemed to be driven largely by CMV exposure. Broadly in line with IMGT annotations, most TCR beta V segments showed up in productive rearrangements about 87% or about 30% of the time in an earlier analysis of 450 to 600 of the donors. In vitro tests confirmed that a few of the cytomegalovirus-associated TCR beta chains recognize cytomegalovirus antigens. Several of the top co-occurrence clusters appeared to be linked to parvovirus B19, influenza, CMV and Epstein-Barr virus, according to a later analysis. The classifier was reported to diagnose cytomegalovirus status with high specificity and sensitivity in both the original cohort and the validation cohort. A further reported finding was that TCR beta sequences accurately predicted the HLA-A and HLA-B alleles for most subjects in the first cohort. Specific HLA alleles were associated with 15,000 to 20,000 TCR beta sequences at a false discovery rate of 0.05 in a later analysis. Correlated functional status among segregating V segments might be attributable to linkage disequilibrium, but an unknown experimental factor could not be ruled out. The authors suggested that the approach could potentially be extended to other disease states and immunological phenotypes. In the study, some 160 TCR beta chains were listed as associated with cytomegalovirus. Sequencing depth was assumed to be roughly uniform across donors in the presence/absence analyses, though that assumption may not hold.

The cohort comprised fewer than 750 healthy bone marrow donors. At the time of sampling, all cohort members were nominally healthy, though unrecorded immune exposures were likely present. The donor was CMV seropositive and was included in the group of some 290 seropositive cohort members. Every donor gave a peripheral blood sample, and the peripheral blood mononuclear cells from that sample were used for TCR beta sequencing. Genomic DNA extraction from the blood cell samples was performed with the Qiagen DNeasy Blood Extraction Kit. Sequencing was performed on PBMCs. The sequence derives from a man aged 40-50 years in good health and CMV-seropositive. In this chain, TRBV11-2 is recombined with TRBJ2-2; tentative D gene TRBD2, with 5 bases matching. The CDR3 protein sequence reads: CASSLMPLVTGELFF. The base sequence is TGTGCCAGCAGCTTAATGCCACTAGTGACCGGGGAGCTGTTTTTT. With all but the CDR3 taken from the reference TRBV11-2 and TRBJ2-2 genes, the full variable domain is: EAGVAQSPRYKIIEKRQSVAFWCNPISGHATLYWYQQILGQGPKLLIQFQNNGVVDDSQLPKDRFSAERLKGVDSTLKIQPAKLEDSAVYLCASSLMPLVTGELFFGEGSRLTVL.